The 29 T cell receptor beta chains below were found in one sample sequenced in a study of blood T cell repertoires in COVID-19. Clones were read by immunoSEQ multiplex PCR, and TCRdb kept only the in-frame ones, dropping some. The sample shows 210,000 or so clones, roughly 79% of them seen only once. The sample was PBMCs or T cells enriched from blood (not recorded which). The receptors shown here come from a woman aged 50 to 65 with acute COVID-19.

Only one count was recorded for this clone. The V gene is TRBV4-3, the J gene TRBJ1-1; 12 positions agree with TRBD1. With V trimmed by 4 bases and J by 10 bases, 4 bases remained unmatched. CDR1 and CDR2 from the germline V gene are LGHNA and YSLEER. The CDR3 spans 13 residues. As DNA, the CDR3 is TGCGCCAGCAGCCGGGACAGGGGGCGGGCAGCTTTCTTT. This encodes CASSRDRGRAAFF.

The chain recombines TRBV13 with TRBJ2-6, with 10 bases aligning to TRBD2. Germline V gene sequence: CDR1 PRHDT, CDR2 FYEKMQ (reference sequence). CDR3 length: 20 residues. The trim removed 4 bases at V and 2 bases at J, leaving 14 bases unmatched. The CDR3 DNA sequence: TGTGCCAGCAGCTCCCGGAGAGCGGGGGGGCTAAGTGCTGGGGCCAACGTCCTGACTTTC. Translated: CASSSRRAGGLSAGANVLTF.

The V and J genes are TRBV28 and TRBJ1-2; maybe TRBD1 (5 bases). V lost 5 bases to trimming and J lost 8 bases, with 15 bases between them. Germline CDR1 and CDR2: MDHEN and SYDVKM. This CDR3 is 13 amino acids long. The CDR3: CASSRQTPGGYTF. Written as DNA, the CDR3 is TGTGCCAGCAGTAGACAGACCCCCGGAGGCTACACCTTC.

The chain carries TRBV19 and TRBJ1-1; a possible D gene is TRBD1 (6 bases). Germline V CDR1 and CDR2: LNHDA, SQIVND (reference sequence). With 7 bases removed from V and 3 bases from J, the gap between germline ends came to 15 bases. The CDR3 runs 14 residues. CDR3 in DNA: TGTGCCAGTACCGAACGGCAGGGGTACACTGAAGCTTTCTTT. Protein: CASTERQGYTEAFF.

On this clone itself: Other DNA sequences within the sample encode an identical CDR3. The V call is TRBV7-2, the J call TRBJ2-2; perhaps TRBD1 as D (5 bases). The V and J ends lost 2 bases and 1 base respectively, with 8 bases between them. Germline V gene lookup returns CDR1 SGHTA and CDR2 FQGNSA. The CDR3 is 15 residues long. The DNA for the CDR3 is TGTGCCAGCAGCTTACAGGGCCTGAACACCGGGGAGCTGTTTTTT. Translated, it gives CASSLQGLNTGELFF.

The rearrangement links TRBV24-1 to TRBJ2-2; the match to TRBD1 covers 9 bases. The CDR3 spans 14 residues. V shed 7 bases, J shed 6 bases, and the junction held 5 bases outside the gene matches. The germline gives CDR1 KGHDR, CDR2 SFDVKD. For the CDR3, the DNA is TGTGCCACCAGCGGGGACAGGGCCGCCGGGGAGCTGTTTTTT. It is translated as CATSGDRAAGELFF.

V is TRBV7-9 and J is TRBJ2-5; tentative D call: TRBD1 (5 bases). CDR3 length: 14 amino acids. Germline CDR1 SEHNR, CDR2 FQNEAQ (reference sequence). Trimming removed 2 bases at V and 2 bases at J, with 9 bases between. The CDR3 region is CASSLRTLQETQYF. The CDR3, as DNA: TGTGCCAGCAGCTTACGGACACTTCAAGAGACCCAGTACTTC.

The J gene is TRBJ2-1, the V gene TRBV4-3, with 8 bases lining up with TRBD2. The ends lost 0 bases at V and 4 bases at J; junction bases unmatched: 5. CDR3 size: 16 residues. Germline V lookup: CDR1 LGHNA, CDR2 YSLEER. CDR3 protein: CASSQDESGRYNEQFF. Here the CDR3 DNA reads TGCGCCAGCAGCCAAGATGAGAGCGGGAGATACAATGAGCAGTTCTTC.

The J gene is TRBJ1-1, the V gene TRBV7-2, with TRBD1 matching 8 bases. J gave up 1 base and V 5 bases, and 3 bases lay outside the gene matches. The length of the CDR3 is 14 residues. The germline CDR1 and CDR2 sequences are SGHTA and FQGNSA. The CDR3 sequence is CASSVGQANTEAFF. In DNA, the CDR3 is TGTGCCAGCAGCGTGGGACAGGCGAACACTGAAGCTTTCTTT. Full variable domain (remainder filled in from reference TRBV7-2 and TRBJ1-1): GAGVSQSPSNKVTEKGKDVELRCDPISGHTALYWYRQSLGQGLEFLIYFQGNSAPDKSGLPSDRFSAERTGGSVSTLTIQRTQQEDSAVYLCASSVGQANTEAFFGQGTRLTVV.

Notes on this clone: This sample also contains other DNA sequences that code for the same CDR3. The J gene is TRBJ1-1, the V gene TRBV11-2; no firm D call. Trimming took 2 bases from V and 1 from J, leaving 5 bases between them. Germline V gene data show CDR1 as SGHAT and CDR2 as FQNNGV. This CDR3 is 13 amino acids long. This CDR3 reads CASSLHRNTEAFF. CDR3 DNA sequence: TGTGCCAGCAGCTTACACAGGAACACTGAAGCTTTCTTT.

The rearrangement links TRBV6-5 to TRBJ1-6; D unclear. CDR3 length: 14 amino acids. Trimming shortened V by 0 bases and J by 7 bases, and 7 bases separated the two germline ends. CDR1 MNHEY and CDR2 SVGAGI come from the germline V gene. Written as DNA, the CDR3 is TGTGCCAGCAGTTACTCCACGGAGAATTCACCCCTCCACTTT. Translating it yields CASSYSTENSPLHF.

The chain has TRBV3-1 (or the pseudogene TRBV3-2) and TRBJ1-3; 7 nucleotides agree with TRBD1. V lost 3 bases and J lost 3; bases outside the gene matches: 14. This CDR3 contains 18 residues. Germline CDR1 LGHDT, CDR2 YNNKEL (reference sequence). CDR3 amino acids: CASSQPRLGGSGGNTIYF. CDR3 nucleotide sequence: TGTGCCAGCAGCCAGCCACGGCTAGGGGGCTCGGGTGGAAACACCATATATTTT.

The chain uses TRBV7-2 and TRBJ1-2; no definite D call. Trimming pared 7 bases from V and 4 bases from J, leaving 19 bases between. The CDR3 has 15 amino acids. The germline V gene encodes CDR1 SGHTA and CDR2 FQGNSA. The DNA for the CDR3 is TGTGCCAGCAACCTTCAGGAAGGTCTTTCCTATGGCTACACCTTC. This gives the protein CASNLQEGLSYGYTF.

The chain has TRBV28 and TRBJ2-7, with D perhaps matching TRBD1 (6 bases). The CDR3 runs to 15 residues. Trimming took off 5 bases at V and 0 bases at J, with 14 bases between the two ends. Germline V gives CDR1 MDHEN, CDR2 SYDVKM. CDR3 region: CASSTGTQYSYEQYF. The CDR3 nucleotides read TGTGCCAGCAGTACCGGGACACAGTACTCCTACGAGCAGTACTTC.

The gene calls are TRBV9 and TRBJ2-3, with D tentatively TRBD2 (6 bases). Germline V lookup: CDR1 SGDLS, CDR2 YYNGEE. The CDR3 runs to 15 residues. Trimming stripped 3 bases from V and 2 bases from J, with 13 bases between. The CDR3 region is CASSASGTSTDTQYF. CDR3 in DNA: TGTGCCAGCAGCGCGTCGGGGACTTCCACAGATACGCAGTATTTT. The full variable domain, in which reference TRBV9 and TRBJ2-3 provide the parts outside the CDR3, is DSGVTQTPKHLITATGQRVTLRCSPRSGDLSVYWYQQSLDQGLQFLIQYYNGEERAKGNILERFSAQQFPDLHSELNLSSLELGDSALYFCASSASGTSTDTQYFGPGTRLTVL.

This chain links TRBV5-4 with TRBJ2-1; 15 bases match TRBD2. The CDR3 runs to 14 residues. Germline assignment: CDR1 SGHNT and CDR2 YYREEE (reference sequence). J gave up 9 bases and V 7 bases, and 5 bases lay outside the gene matches. For the CDR3, the DNA is TGTGCCAGCTGGACTAGCGGGAGGGTTCTTGAGCAGTTCTTC. It specifies CASWTSGRVLEQFF.

The chain recombines TRBV4-3 with TRBJ1-5; D ambiguous. The CDR3 is 16 residues long. Trimming removed 0 bases from V and 1 base from J, with 10 bases in between. Germline V gene data show CDR1 as LGHNA and CDR2 as YSLEER. The CDR3 nucleotides are TGCGCCAGCAGCCAAGAGAGGCAGTTCAGCAATCAGCCCCAGCATTTT. Translated: CASSQERQFSNQPQHF.

The chain couples TRBV5-4 to TRBJ2-7; 8 nucleotides match TRBD2. Germline CDR1 is SGHNT and CDR2 is YYREEE (reference sequence). This CDR3 is 14 amino acids long. V lost 0 bases and J lost 5; bases outside the gene matches: 4. CDR3 DNA sequence: TGTGCCAGCAGCTTGGCCGGGGGGGGGCACGAGCAGTACTTC. Amino acids: CASSLAGGGHEQYF.

V gene TRBV5-1 combines with J gene TRBJ2-3; 10 positions match TRBD2. The junction had 5 bases not matched to a gene; V was cut back by 4 bases and J by 0 bases. Germline CDR1 SGHRS, CDR2 YFSETQ. The CDR3 loop spans 16 amino acids. CDR3 DNA sequence: TGCGCCAGCAGCAGTGGGACTAGCGCTAGCACAGATACGCAGTATTTT. It specifies CASSSGTSASTDTQYF. The full variable domain, its missing parts supplied by reference TRBV5-1 and TRBJ2-3, is KAGVTQTPRYLIKTRGQQVTLSCSPISGHRSVSWYQQTPGQGLQFLFEYFSETQRNKGNFPGRFSGRQFSNSRSEMNVSTLELGDSALYLCASSSGTSASTDTQYFGPGTRLTVL.

This clone has more than one count but fewer than ten. The genes are TRBV7-8 and TRBJ1-5; perhaps TRBD1 as D (6 bases). From germline, CDR1 is SGHVS and CDR2 FQNEAQ. The CDR3 loop spans 18 amino acids. Trimming left V 4 bases short and J 4 bases short, with 23 bases between. CDR3 coding DNA: TGTGCCAGCAGCTACTACCCTACTAATGGACAGAGGAATCAGCCCCAGCATTTT. Its protein product is CASSYYPTNGQRNQPQHF.

The chain couples TRBV14 to TRBJ1-6; TRBD1 aligns across 10 bases. Germline V lookup: CDR1 SGHDN, CDR2 FVKESK. The CDR3 totals 15 residues. The V gene end was trimmed by 8 bases and the J gene end by 6 bases; junction bases not matched to a gene: 7. CDR3 sequence (DNA): TGTGCCAGCCGCTCCGGGACAGGGGTTAATTCACCCCTCCACTTT. This sequence encodes CASRSGTGVNSPLHF. Full variable domain (rest looked up from reference TRBV14 and TRBJ1-6): EAGVTQFPSHSVIEKGQTVTLRCDPISGHDNLYWYRRVMGKEIKFLLHFVKESKQDESGMPNNRFLAERTGGTYSTLKVQPAELEDSGVYFCASRSGTGVNSPLHFGNGTRLTVT.

The chain links TRBV29-1 to TRBJ2-5, with a weak D call TRBD1 (5 bases). The V gene's germline CDR1 is SQVTM and CDR2 ANQGSEA. The CDR3 consists of 13 residues. V was shortened by 2 bases and J by 3 bases, with 10 bases between the two germline ends. CDR3 in amino acids: CSVEWQGKETQYF. Written as DNA, the CDR3 is TGCAGCGTTGAATGGCAGGGAAAAGAGACCCAGTACTTC.

V gene TRBV7-6 combines with J gene TRBJ1-1; perhaps TRBD1 as D (5 bases). Germline V gives CDR1 SGHVS, CDR2 FNYEAQ. The CDR3 runs to 14 residues. V lost 4 bases and J lost 1, with 10 bases in between. CDR3 in amino acids: CASSSGHSNTEAFF. As DNA, the CDR3 is TGTGCCAGCAGCTCCGGACACTCGAACACTGAAGCTTTCTTT.

The J gene is TRBJ1-3, the V gene TRBV28; 7 bases agree with TRBD1. Germline V CDR1 and CDR2: MDHEN, SYDVKM. This CDR3 contains 16 residues. V was clipped by 8 bases and J by 1 base; unmatched bases: 11. CDR3 sequence: CASGPPTGSSGNTIYF. For the CDR3, the DNA is TGTGCCAGCGGCCCCCCGACAGGGTCGTCTGGAAACACCATATATTTT.

The chain links TRBV24-1 to TRBJ2-1; 7 bases are a match to TRBD2. The CDR3 is made up of 20 amino acids. CDR1 is KGHDR and CDR2 is SFDVKD in the germline V gene. Germline trimming cut 7 bases from V and 1 base from J; bases unmatched to any gene: 21. The CDR3: CATSPRPRGSSGASYNEQFF. The CDR3 coding sequence is TGTGCCACCAGCCCCCGACCCCGGGGATCTAGCGGCGCATCCTACAATGAGCAGTTCTTC.

V gene TRBV28 combines with J gene TRBJ2-5; no clear D gene. CDR1 and CDR2 (germline): MDHEN, SYDVKM. This CDR3 region has 14 residues. Deletions cut 2 bases from V and 5 bases from J, with 12 bases between. The CDR3 bases are TGTGCCAGCAGTTTAACCAGTAAGCGCGAGACCCAGTACTTC. The encoded protein is CASSLTSKRETQYF.

V usage is TRBV7-6 and J usage is TRBJ1-4; D is unclear. Per the germline V gene, CDR1 is SGHVS and CDR2 is FNYEAQ. The CDR3 extends over 15 amino acids. Trimming removed 5 bases at V and 5 bases at J, with 15 bases between. The CDR3 is CASSGGSVSNEKLFF. DNA of the CDR3: TGTGCCAGCAGCGGAGGTTCGGTTTCGAATGAAAAACTGTTTTTT.

This clone appeared a few times. The gene calls are TRBV2 and TRBJ1-2; TRBD1 matches 8 bases. CDR3 length equals 17 residues. With 6 bases clipped from V and 4 bases from J, the junction kept 16 bases outside the gene matches. Germline-derived CDR1 and CDR2 are SNHLY and FYNNEI. The CDR3 DNA follows: TGTGCCAGCAGCTATCAGGCACCCGGGACAGGTGCCTATGGCTACACCTTC. As protein: CASSYQAPGTGAYGYTF.

The chain carries TRBV18 and TRBJ2-3; perhaps TRBD2 as D (6 bases). Deletions cut 4 bases from V and 2 bases from J, with 13 bases between. This CDR3 comprises 15 residues. Per germline, CDR1 KGHSH and CDR2 LQKENI. The CDR3 region has the DNA TGTGCCAGCTCACTTGGACTACCAAACACAGATACGCAGTATTTT. This gives the protein CASSLGLPNTDTQYF.